This T cell receptor beta chain was identified during a study of cytomegalovirus exposure and HLA in healthy donors. The study ran its PCR with 60 Vbeta and 13 Jbeta primers. Sequencing used immunoSEQ multiplex PCR; TCRdb keeps in-frame clones, though not all of them. The sample consists of over 100,000 clones, 70% to 75% of them appearing once. Germline V gives CDR1 KGHSH, CDR2 LQKENI. The CDR3 has 14 amino acids. With 3 bases removed from V and 1 base from J, the gap between germline ends came to 9 bases. The TCR was taken from a male donor in good health and CMV-seronegative. The chain recombines TRBV18 with TRBJ1-1; tentative D call: TRBD1 (6 bases). The sample consisted of PBMCs. CDR3 nucleotide sequence: TGTGCCAGCTCACCTCAGGGGACGAACACTGAAGCTTTCTTT. As protein: CASSPQGTNTEAFF.